This entry features one T cell receptor (beta chain) sequence. Antigen unknown. This sample was taken from a study of Ad26.COV2.S vaccination and SARS-CoV-2 variants. Treatment in this sample: approximately 18 received Ad26.COV2.S at low or high dose, single or two shots; a few received placebo; per-sample allocation not given. Samples came from day 63 after the first vaccine or placebo injection. TCRdb's copy holds only in-frame clones and misses some; the assay was immunoSEQ multiplex PCR. The data show around 300,000 clones, around 88% seen once. The CDR3 runs to 17 residues. CDR1 is LNHNV and CDR2 is YYDKDF in the germline V gene (reference sequence). Trimming cost V 3 bases and J 5 bases, with 22 bases left between them. General observations from the study: Substantial breadth was reportedly displayed by spike-specific CD8+ and CD4+ T cell responses after vaccination. There was a possibility that the TCR breadth and depth analyses underestimated total T cell responses.

The source of this sequence is a person between 18 and 60 years old who received the Ad26.COV2.S COVID-19 vaccine or a placebo. V usage is TRBV15 and J usage is TRBJ1-2, with D perhaps TRBD1 (5 bases). The source material was peripheral blood, sampled in a trial of Ad26.COV2.S vaccine versus placebo. CDR3 DNA sequence: TGTGCCACCAGCAGGGACCGAAGGGGACCTAAGGTTTATGGCTACACCTTC. It is translated as CATSRDRRGPKVYGYTF.